This T cell receptor (beta chain) was documented in a study of blood T cells in healthy people across ages. Per sample, extraction of total RNA gave at least 5.5 micrograms in every case. This clonotype was recorded once. What it binds is unknown. The use of a sample-barcoded 5' primer and a J-beta primer mix characterized a second PCR of roughly 6 to 11 cycles. Every cDNA was tagged by a template-switch adaptor with 12 random nucleotides. Each CDR3 protein gets one entry after TCRdb re-called the 5' RACE reads with MiXCR. The sample holds 780,000 or so distinct CDR3 sequences, 56% seen once. Findings of the study overall: It was not possible, with unsorted PBMCs, to conclusively compare naive and antigen-experienced cells. Expanded clonotype shifts may have been confounded, as the donors had an unknown CMV status.

Germline V lookup: CDR1 MDHEN, CDR2 SYDVKM. V gave up 11 bases and J gave up 1 base, with 12 bases separating them. The CDR3 covers 12 residues. The source of this sequence is a man aged 35 to 55 in good health. The chain combines TRBV28 with TRBJ2-7, with D possibly TRBD2 on 5 matching bases. Sequencing input: blood. CDR3 loop: CASEGGSYEQYF. Here the CDR3 DNA reads TGTGCCTCTGAGGGTGGATCCTACGAGCAGTACTTC. Together with reference TRBV28 and TRBJ2-7, the CDR3 gives the full variable domain: DVKVTQSSRYLVKRTGEKVFLECVQDMDHENMFWYRQDPGLGLRLIYFSYDVKMKEKGDIPEGYSVSREKKERFSLILESASTNQTSMYLCASEGGSYEQYFGPGTRLTVT.